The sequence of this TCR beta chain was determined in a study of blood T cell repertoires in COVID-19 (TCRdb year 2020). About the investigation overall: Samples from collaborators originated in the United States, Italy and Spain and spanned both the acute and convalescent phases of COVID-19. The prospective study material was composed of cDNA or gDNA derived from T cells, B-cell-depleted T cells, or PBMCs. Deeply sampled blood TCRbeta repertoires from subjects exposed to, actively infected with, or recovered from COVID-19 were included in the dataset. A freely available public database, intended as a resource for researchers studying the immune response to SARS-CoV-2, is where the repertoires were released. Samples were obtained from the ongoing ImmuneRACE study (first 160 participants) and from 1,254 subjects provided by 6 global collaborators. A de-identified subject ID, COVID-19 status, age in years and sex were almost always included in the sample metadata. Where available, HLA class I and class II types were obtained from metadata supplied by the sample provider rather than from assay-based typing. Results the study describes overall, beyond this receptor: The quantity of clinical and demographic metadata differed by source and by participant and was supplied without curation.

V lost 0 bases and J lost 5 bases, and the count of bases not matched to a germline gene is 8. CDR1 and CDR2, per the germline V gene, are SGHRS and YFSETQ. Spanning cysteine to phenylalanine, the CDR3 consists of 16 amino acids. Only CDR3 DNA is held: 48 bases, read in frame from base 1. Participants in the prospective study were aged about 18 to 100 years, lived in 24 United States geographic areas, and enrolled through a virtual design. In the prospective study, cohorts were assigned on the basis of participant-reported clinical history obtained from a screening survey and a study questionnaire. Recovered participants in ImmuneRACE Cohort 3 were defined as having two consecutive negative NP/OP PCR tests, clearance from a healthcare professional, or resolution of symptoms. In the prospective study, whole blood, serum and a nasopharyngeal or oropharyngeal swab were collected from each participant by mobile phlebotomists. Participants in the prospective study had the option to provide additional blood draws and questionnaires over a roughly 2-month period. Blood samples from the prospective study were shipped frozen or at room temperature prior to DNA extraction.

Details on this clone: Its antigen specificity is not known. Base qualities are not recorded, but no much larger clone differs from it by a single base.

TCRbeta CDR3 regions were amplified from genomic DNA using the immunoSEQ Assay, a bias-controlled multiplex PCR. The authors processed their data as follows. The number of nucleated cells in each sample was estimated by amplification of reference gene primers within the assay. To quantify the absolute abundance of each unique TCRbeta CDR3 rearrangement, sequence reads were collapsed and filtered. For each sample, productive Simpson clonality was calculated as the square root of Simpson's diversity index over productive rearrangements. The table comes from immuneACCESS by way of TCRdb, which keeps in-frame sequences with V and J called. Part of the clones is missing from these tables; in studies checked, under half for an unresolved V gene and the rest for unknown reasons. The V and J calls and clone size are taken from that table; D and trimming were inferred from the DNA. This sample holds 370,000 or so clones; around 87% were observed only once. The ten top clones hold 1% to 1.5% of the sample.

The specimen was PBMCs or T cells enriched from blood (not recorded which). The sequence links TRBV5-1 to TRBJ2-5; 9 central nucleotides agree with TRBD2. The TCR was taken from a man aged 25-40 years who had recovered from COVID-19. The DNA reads TGCGCCAGCAGCTTGGCCGTAGGACTAGCGAGGGAGACCCAGTACTTC. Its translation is CASSLAVGLARETQYF. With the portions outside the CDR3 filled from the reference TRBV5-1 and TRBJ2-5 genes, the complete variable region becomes KAGVTQTPRYLIKTRGQQVTLSCSPISGHRSVSWYQQTPGQGLQFLFEYFSETQRNKGNFPGRFSGRQFSNSRSEMNVSTLELGDSALYLCASSLAVGLARETQYFGPGTRLLVL.